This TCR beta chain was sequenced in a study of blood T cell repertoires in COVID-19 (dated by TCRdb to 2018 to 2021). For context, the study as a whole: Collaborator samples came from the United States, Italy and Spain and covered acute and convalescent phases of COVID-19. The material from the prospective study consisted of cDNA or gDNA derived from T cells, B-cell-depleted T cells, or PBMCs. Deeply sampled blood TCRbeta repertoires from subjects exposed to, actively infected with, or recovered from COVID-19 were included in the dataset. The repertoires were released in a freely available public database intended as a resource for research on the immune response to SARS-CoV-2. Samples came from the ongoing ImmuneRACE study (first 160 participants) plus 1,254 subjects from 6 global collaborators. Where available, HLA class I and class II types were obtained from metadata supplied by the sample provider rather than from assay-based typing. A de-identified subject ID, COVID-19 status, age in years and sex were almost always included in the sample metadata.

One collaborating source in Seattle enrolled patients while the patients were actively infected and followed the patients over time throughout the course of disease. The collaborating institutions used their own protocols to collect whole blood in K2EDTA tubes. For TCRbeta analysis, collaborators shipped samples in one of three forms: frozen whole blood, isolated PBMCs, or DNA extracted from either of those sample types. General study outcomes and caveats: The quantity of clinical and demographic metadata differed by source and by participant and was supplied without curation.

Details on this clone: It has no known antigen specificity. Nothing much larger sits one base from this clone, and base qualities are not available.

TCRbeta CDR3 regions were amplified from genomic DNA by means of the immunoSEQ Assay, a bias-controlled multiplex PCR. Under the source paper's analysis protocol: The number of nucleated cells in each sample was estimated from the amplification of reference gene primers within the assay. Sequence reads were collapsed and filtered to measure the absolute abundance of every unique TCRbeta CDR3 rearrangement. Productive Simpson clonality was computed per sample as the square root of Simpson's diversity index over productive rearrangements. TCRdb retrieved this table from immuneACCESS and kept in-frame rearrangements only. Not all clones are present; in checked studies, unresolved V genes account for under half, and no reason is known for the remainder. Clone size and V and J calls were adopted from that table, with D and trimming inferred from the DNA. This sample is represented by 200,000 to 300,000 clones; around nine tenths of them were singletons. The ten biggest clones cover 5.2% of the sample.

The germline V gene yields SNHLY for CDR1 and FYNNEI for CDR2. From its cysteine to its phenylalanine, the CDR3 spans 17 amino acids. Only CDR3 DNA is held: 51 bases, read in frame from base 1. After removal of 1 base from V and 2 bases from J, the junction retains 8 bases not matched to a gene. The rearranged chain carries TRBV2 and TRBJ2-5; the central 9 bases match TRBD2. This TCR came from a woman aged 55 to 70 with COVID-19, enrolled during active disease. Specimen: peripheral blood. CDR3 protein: CASSEDFGGRAQETQYF. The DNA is TGTGCCAGCAGTGAAGACTTTGGCGGGAGGGCTCAAGAGACCCAGTACTTC.